This is a list of T cell receptor beta chains from one sample in a study of human T cells and chemical hapten exposure. TCRdb analysed the RACE reads with MiXCR anew, one entry per CDR3 protein. The sample has about 120,000 distinct CDR3 sequences; roughly 15% are singletons. The sample was whole blood, taken in connection with sensitization to the hapten diphenylcyclopropenone (DPC). Receptors originate from a man aged 18 to 35 with alopecia areata. Some clones in this sample may be carry-over from other donors' samples. The CDR3 runs from the conserved cysteine through the conserved F or W. Each record gives: clone size, V gene, J gene, D gene, CDR3 protein, CDR3 DNA. The D gene is left open where the match is weak. Not every row has a clone size; where given, it reads once, few, many or a size class.

many,TRBV7-2,TRBJ2-2,TRBD2,CASSPRTSGGLFF,TGTGCCAGCAGCCCGCGGACTAGCGGGGGGCTGTTTTTT
.,TRBV6-2/TRBV6-3,TRBJ2-7,.,CASSTPLGDRDEQYF,TGTGCCAGCAGCACCCCTCTGGGGGATCGGGACGAGCAGTACTTC
.,TRBV5-1,TRBJ2-2,.,CASSPNRDINTGELFF,TGCGCCAGCAGTCCGAACCGGGACATAAACACCGGGGAGCTGTTTTTT
few,TRBV7-2,TRBJ2-1,.,CASRISAGSAEQFF,TGTGCCAGCAGAATATCCGCGGGTTCCGCTGAGCAGTTCTTC
.,TRBV10-1,TRBJ2-4,TRBD1,CARTWDRAAKNIQYF,TGCGCCAGGACCTGGGACAGGGCGGCCAAAAACATTCAGTACTTC
few,TRBV6-2/TRBV6-3,TRBJ2-5,.,CASSQSRTQYF,TGTGCCAGCAGTCAGTCTCGGACCCAGTACTTC
.,TRBV12-3/TRBV12-4,TRBJ1-2,.,CASSMGPPQVYGYTF,TGTGCCAGCAGTATGGGACCGCCTCAAGTCTATGGCTACACCTTC
.,TRBV9,TRBJ1-1,.,CASSLGTRNTEAFF,TGTGCCAGCAGCCTAGGGACAAGAAACACTGAAGCTTTCTTT
few,TRBV10-3,TRBJ2-3,.,CAISPGRGTDTQYF,TGTGCCATCAGTCCGGGGCGGGGCACAGATACGCAGTATTTT
.,TRBV28,TRBJ2-2,.,CASSPAQNTGELFF,TGTGCCAGCAGTCCTGCACAGAACACCGGGGAGCTGTTTTTT
.,TRBV11-1,TRBJ1-6,.,CASSYRDGNSPLHF,TGTGCCAGCAGCTACCGGGACGGAAATTCACCCCTCCACTTT
few,TRBV4-3,TRBJ1-5,.,CASSQDINGQPQHF,TGCGCCAGCAGCCAAGATATTAACGGTCAGCCCCAGCATTTT
.,TRBV9,TRBJ2-1,TRBD2,CASRPSGGYNEQFF,TGTGCCAGCAGACCTAGCGGGGGGTACAATGAGCAGTTCTTC
.,TRBV7-9,TRBJ2-7,.,CASSLIGGEQYF,TGTGCCAGCAGCTTAATAGGAGGGGAGCAGTACTTC
.,TRBV20-1,TRBJ2-3,.,CSVLGKGVTDTQYF,TGCAGTGTCTTAGGGAAGGGGGTGACAGATACGCAGTATTTT
few,TRBV4-1,TRBJ1-3,.,CASSQVGGKSGNTIYF,TGCGCCAGCAGCCAAGTGGGGGGGAAGTCTGGAAACACCATATATTTT
.,TRBV9,TRBJ2-3,.,CASSVGDLLSDTQYF,TGTGCCAGCAGCGTAGGGGACCTCCTCTCAGATACGCAGTATTTT
.,TRBV9,TRBJ2-3,TRBD2,CASSVRGGTSEADTQYF,TGTGCCAGCAGCGTCCGAGGCGGGACTAGCGAGGCAGATACGCAGTATTTT
many,TRBV5-4,TRBJ2-3,TRBD1,CASSSPGQNTDTQYF,TGTGCCAGCAGCTCGCCGGGACAGAACACAGATACGCAGTATTTT
few,TRBV4-3,TRBJ1-2,.,CASSQDTGRDYGYTF,TGCGCCAGCAGCCAAGATACAGGGAGGGACTATGGCTACACCTTC
few,TRBV19,TRBJ2-1,.,CASSIIEGNEQFF,TGTGCCAGTAGTATAATTGAGGGGAATGAGCAGTTCTTC
.,TRBV3-2,TRBJ1-6,.,CASSPETGDGSPLHF,TGTGCCAGCAGCCCAGAGACAGGGGACGGCTCACCCCTCCACTTT
.,TRBV9,TRBJ2-2,.,CASSVSAGTGELFF,TGTGCCAGCAGCGTATCCGCAGGGACCGGGGAGCTGTTTTTT
.,TRBV11-2,TRBJ2-5,TRBD1,CASSWDRGQETQYF,TGTGCCAGCAGTTGGGACAGGGGCCAAGAGACCCAGTACTTC
many,TRBV20-1,TRBJ2-1,TRBD1,CSARTGEWYEQFF,TGCAGTGCCAGGACAGGGGAATGGTATGAGCAGTTCTTC
many,TRBV10-2,TRBJ1-4,.,CASSEGAEEKLFF,TGCGCCAGCAGTGAGGGGGCTGAAGAAAAACTGTTTTTT
.,TRBV12-3/TRBV12-4,TRBJ2-5,.,CASSLRGGTEETQYF,TGTGCCAGCAGCCTCCGGGGCGGGACTGAAGAGACCCAGTACTTC
few,TRBV5-4,TRBJ2-2,.,CASSLGGWGTGELFF,TGTGCCAGCAGCCTAGGGGGATGGGGCACCGGGGAGCTGTTTTTT
few,TRBV6-1,TRBJ2-1,.,CASIEGNSYNEQFF,TGTGCCAGCATAGAGGGTAACTCCTACAATGAGCAGTTCTTC
few,TRBV5-1,TRBJ1-2,TRBD1,CASSTTGDRRVYGYTF,TGCGCCAGCAGTACAACAGGGGACCGACGAGTCTATGGCTACACCTTC
many,TRBV7-2,TRBJ2-1,.,CASSLTRAGNEQFF,TGTGCCAGCAGCTTAACCAGGGCGGGCAATGAGCAGTTCTTC
.,TRBV4-2,TRBJ2-7,TRBD1,CASSHDSGTGAYEQYF,TGTGCCAGCAGCCACGATTCCGGGACAGGCGCCTACGAGCAGTACTTC
few,TRBV2,TRBJ2-3,.,CASSRDLATDTQYF,TGTGCCAGCAGCCGGGACTTAGCCACAGATACGCAGTATTTT
few,TRBV20-1,TRBJ2-7,TRBD1,CSALDRSSYEQYF,TGCAGTGCTTTGGACAGGAGCTCCTACGAGCAGTACTTC
.,TRBV7-2,TRBJ1-2,.,CASSLAGASDGYTF,TGTGCCAGCAGCTTAGCCGGGGCCTCCGATGGCTACACCTTC
.,TRBV10-3,TRBJ2-4,.,CAISESWQLENIQYF,TGTGCCATCAGTGAGTCATGGCAGCTTGAAAACATTCAGTACTTC
few,TRBV12-3/TRBV12-4,TRBJ2-1,.,CASSFVVGNRDEQFF,TGTGCCAGCAGTTTTGTTGTGGGCAACCGGGATGAGCAGTTCTTC
.,TRBV9,TRBJ2-2,.,CASSVETGELFF,TGTGCCAGCAGCGTAGAGACCGGGGAGCTGTTTTTT
.,TRBV20-1,TRBJ1-1,.,CSARDRGRILNTEAFF,TGCAGTGCTAGAGATAGGGGAAGGATCTTGAACACTGAAGCTTTCTTT
few,TRBV20-1,TRBJ2-5,.,CSASMVRGARETQYF,TGCAGTGCTAGTATGGTCCGGGGGGCGCGAGAGACCCAGTACTTC
.,TRBV5-6,TRBJ2-7,TRBD1,CASSLAGQEPYEQYF,TGTGCCAGCAGCTTGGCGGGACAGGAACCCTACGAGCAGTACTTC
many,TRBV28,TRBJ2-1,.,CASSLFPTTDSTNEQFF,TGTGCCAGCAGTTTATTTCCGACGACTGACAGCACCAATGAGCAGTTCTTC
many,TRBV29-1,TRBJ2-6,.,CSVEVPGIPGANVLTF,TGCAGCGTTGAAGTGCCAGGGATTCCTGGGGCCAACGTCCTGACTTTC
few,TRBV7-2,TRBJ2-2,.,CASSVDSTNTGELFF,TGTGCCAGCAGCGTTGACAGTACGAACACCGGGGAGCTGTTTTTT
few,TRBV18,TRBJ1-6,.,CASSPSAAGATDSPLHF,TGTGCCAGCTCACCATCTGCGGCAGGGGCTACCGATTCACCCCTCCACTTT
.,TRBV11-2,TRBJ2-2,.,CASRLNRGGVTGELFF,TGTGCCAGCAGACTCAACAGGGGAGGGGTCACCGGGGAGCTGTTTTTT
.,TRBV4-3,TRBJ1-4,.,CASSARPELANEKLFF,TGCGCCAGCAGCGCCCGGCCCGAATTGGCTAATGAAAAACTGTTTTTT
.,TRBV9,TRBJ1-6,.,CASSEGLINSPLHF,TGTGCCAGCAGCGAGGGACTGATTAATTCACCCCTCCACTTT
few,TRBV5-6,TRBJ2-7,.,CASSVGGGLYEQYF,TGTGCCAGCAGCGTCGGGGGTGGTCTCTACGAGCAGTACTTC
many,TRBV4-1,TRBJ2-3,.,CASSLGPARGSTDTQYF,TGCGCCAGCAGCCTCGGGCCGGCGCGGGGAAGCACAGATACGCAGTATTTT
.,TRBV5-6,TRBJ2-5,TRBD1,CASILRGLGETQYF,TGTGCCAGCATCCTCAGGGGGCTCGGCGAGACCCAGTACTTC
few,TRBV25-1,TRBJ1-1,TRBD1,CASRPTGGPPTEAFF,TGTGCCAGCAGGCCCACAGGGGGTCCCCCCACTGAAGCTTTCTTT
.,TRBV11-2,TRBJ2-2,.,CASTTRLNTGELFF,TGTGCCAGCACCACTAGACTTAACACCGGGGAGCTGTTTTTT
.,TRBV28,TRBJ1-4,.,CASSLSGSTNEKLFF,TGTGCCAGCAGTTTAAGTGGCAGCACTAATGAAAAACTGTTTTTT
.,TRBV6-2/TRBV6-3,TRBJ2-4,.,CASSYSFIPSSPEAKNIQYF,TGTGCCAGCAGTTACTCCTTCATTCCGTCATCCCCCGAGGCCAAAAACATTCAGTACTTC